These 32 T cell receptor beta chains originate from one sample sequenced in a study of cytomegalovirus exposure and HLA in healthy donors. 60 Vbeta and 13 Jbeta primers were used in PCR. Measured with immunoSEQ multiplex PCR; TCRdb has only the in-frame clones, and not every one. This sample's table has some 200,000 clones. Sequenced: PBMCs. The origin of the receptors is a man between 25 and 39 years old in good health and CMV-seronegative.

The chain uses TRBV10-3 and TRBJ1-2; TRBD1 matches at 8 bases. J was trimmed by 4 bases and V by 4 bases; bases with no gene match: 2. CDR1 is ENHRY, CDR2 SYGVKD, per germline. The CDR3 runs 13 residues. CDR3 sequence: CAISGTGLYGYTF. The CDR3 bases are TGTGCCATCAGTGGGACAGGGCTCTATGGCTACACCTTC.

The DNA for the CDR3 is TGTGCCAGCAGCTTGGTGGACAGGGAGTATGGCTACACCTTC. Its protein is CASSLVDREYGYTF. The V call is TRBV5-6, the J call TRBJ1-2; 8 bases are a match to TRBD1. This CDR3 has 14 residues. CDR1 SGHDT and CDR2 YYEEEE come from the germline V gene. The V gene end was trimmed by 0 bases and the J gene end by 5 bases; junction bases not matched to a gene: 3.

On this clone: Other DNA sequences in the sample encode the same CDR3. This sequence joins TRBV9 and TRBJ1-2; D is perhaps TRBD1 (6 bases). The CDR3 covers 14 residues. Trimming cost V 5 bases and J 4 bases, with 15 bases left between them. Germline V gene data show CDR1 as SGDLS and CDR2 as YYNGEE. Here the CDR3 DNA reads TGTGCCAGCAGAGTTACAGGGTCAGGCTATGGCTACACCTTC. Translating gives CASRVTGSGYGYTF. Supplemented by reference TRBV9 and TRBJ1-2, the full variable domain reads DSGVTQTPKHLITATGQRVTLRCSPRSGDLSVYWYQQSLDQGLQFLIQYYNGEERAKGNILERFSAQQFPDLHSELNLSSLELGDSALYFCASRVTGSGYGYTFGSGTRLTVV.

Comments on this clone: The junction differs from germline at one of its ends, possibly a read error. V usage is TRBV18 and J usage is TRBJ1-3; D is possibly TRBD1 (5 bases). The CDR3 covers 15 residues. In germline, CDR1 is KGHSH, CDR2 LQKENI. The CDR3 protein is CASSPRQTSGNTIYF. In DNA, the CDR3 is TGTGCCAGCTCTCCACGACAGACTTCTGGAAACACCATATATTTT.

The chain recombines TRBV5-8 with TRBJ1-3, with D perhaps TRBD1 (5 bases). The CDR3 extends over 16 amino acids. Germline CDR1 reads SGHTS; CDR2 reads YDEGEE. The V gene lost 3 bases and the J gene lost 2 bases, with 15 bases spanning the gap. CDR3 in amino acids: CASSWGGFEAGNTIYF. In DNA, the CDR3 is TGTGCCAGCAGCTGGGGCGGATTCGAGGCTGGAAACACCATATATTTT.

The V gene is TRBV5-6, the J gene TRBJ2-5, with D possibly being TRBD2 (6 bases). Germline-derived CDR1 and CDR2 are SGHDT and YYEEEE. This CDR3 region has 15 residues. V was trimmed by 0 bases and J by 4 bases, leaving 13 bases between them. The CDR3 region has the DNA TGTGCCAGCAGCTTGGACCTGGGAGGAGGAGAGACCCAGTACTTC. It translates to CASSLDLGGGETQYF.

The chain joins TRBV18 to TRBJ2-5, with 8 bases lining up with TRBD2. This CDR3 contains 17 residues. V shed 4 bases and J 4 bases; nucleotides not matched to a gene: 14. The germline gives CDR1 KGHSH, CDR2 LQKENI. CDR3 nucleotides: TGTGCCAGCTCACGGGTGTCCGGACTAGCAAGTGTAGAGACCCAGTACTTC. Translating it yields CASSRVSGLASVETQYF. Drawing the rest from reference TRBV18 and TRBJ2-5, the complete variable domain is NAGVMQNPRHLVRRRGQEARLRCSPMKGHSHVYWYRQLPEEGLKFMVYLQKENIIDESGMPKERFSAEFPKEGPSILRIQQVVRGDSAAYFCASSRVSGLASVETQYFGPGTRLLVL.

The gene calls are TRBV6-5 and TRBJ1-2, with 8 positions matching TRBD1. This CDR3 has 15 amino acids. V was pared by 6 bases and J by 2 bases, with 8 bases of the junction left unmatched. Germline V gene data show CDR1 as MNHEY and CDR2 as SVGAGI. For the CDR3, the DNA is TGTGCCAGCAGCCTTTACTGGACAGGGAACTATGGCTACACCTTC. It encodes CASSLYWTGNYGYTF.

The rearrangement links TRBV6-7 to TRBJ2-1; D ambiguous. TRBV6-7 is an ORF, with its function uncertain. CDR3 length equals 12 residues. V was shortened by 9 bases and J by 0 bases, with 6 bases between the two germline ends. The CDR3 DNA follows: TGTGCCAGGTACAGCTCCTACAATGAGCAGTTCTTC. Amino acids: CARYSSYNEQFF.

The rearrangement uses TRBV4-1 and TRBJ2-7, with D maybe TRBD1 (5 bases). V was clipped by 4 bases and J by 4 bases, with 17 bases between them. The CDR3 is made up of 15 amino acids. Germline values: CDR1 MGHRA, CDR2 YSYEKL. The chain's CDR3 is CASSPSELGEYEQYF. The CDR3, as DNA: TGCGCCAGCAGCCCTTCGGAGTTAGGGGAATACGAGCAGTACTTC.

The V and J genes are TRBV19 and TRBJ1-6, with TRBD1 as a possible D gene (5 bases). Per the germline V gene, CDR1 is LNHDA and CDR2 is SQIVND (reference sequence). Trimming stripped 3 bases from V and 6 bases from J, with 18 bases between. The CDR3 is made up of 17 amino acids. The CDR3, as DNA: TGTGCCAGTAGTATGGGACTTCCGATTCGCGTTAATTCACCCCTCCACTTT. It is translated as CASSMGLPIRVNSPLHF.

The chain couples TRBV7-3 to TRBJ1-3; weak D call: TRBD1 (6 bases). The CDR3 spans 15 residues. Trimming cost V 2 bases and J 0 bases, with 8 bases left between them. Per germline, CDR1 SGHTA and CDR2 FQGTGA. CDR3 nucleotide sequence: TGTGCCAGCAGCTTAGGACAGAGCTCTGGAAACACCATATATTTT. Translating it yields CASSLGQSSGNTIYF.

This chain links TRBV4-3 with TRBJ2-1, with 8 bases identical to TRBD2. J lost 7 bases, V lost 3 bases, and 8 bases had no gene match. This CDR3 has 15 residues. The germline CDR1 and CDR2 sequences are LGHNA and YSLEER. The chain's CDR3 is CASSHGSGGGNEQFF. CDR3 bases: TGCGCCAGCAGCCACGGCAGCGGGGGCGGAAATGAGCAGTTCTTC.

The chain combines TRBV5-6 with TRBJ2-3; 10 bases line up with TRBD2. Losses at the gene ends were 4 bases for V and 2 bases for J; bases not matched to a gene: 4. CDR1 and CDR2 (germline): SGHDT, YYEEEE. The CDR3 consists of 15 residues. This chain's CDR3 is CASSRAGGITDTQYF. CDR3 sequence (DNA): TGTGCCAGCAGCAGAGCGGGGGGGATCACAGATACGCAGTATTTT. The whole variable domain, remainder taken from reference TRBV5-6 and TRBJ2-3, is DAGVTQSPTHLIKTRGQQVTLRCSPKSGHDTVSWYQQALGQGPQFIFQYYEEEERQRGNFPDRFSGHQFPNYSSELNVNALLLGDSALYLCASSRAGGITDTQYFGPGTRLTVL.

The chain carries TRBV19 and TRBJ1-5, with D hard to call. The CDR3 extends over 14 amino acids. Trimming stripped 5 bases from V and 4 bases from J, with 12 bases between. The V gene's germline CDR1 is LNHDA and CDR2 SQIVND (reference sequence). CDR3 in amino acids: CASSGAVRNQPQHF. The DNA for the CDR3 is TGTGCCAGTAGTGGAGCGGTGCGGAATCAGCCCCAGCATTTT.

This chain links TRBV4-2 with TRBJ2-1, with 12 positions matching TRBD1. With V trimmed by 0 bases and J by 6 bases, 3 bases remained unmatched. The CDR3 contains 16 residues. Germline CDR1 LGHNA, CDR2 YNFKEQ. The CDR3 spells CASSQDSGQGANEQFF. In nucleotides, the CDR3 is TGTGCCAGCAGCCAAGATTCGGGACAGGGGGCCAATGAGCAGTTCTTC.

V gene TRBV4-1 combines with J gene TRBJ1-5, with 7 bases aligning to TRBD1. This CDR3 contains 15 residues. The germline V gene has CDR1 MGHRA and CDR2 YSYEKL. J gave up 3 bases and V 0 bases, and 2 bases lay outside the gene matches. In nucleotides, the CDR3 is TGCGCCAGCAGCCAAGAGGACAGGCACAATCAGCCCCAGCATTTT. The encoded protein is CASSQEDRHNQPQHF.

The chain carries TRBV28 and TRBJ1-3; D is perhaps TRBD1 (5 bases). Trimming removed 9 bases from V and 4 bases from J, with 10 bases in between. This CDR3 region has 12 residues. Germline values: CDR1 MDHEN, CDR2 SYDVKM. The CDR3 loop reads CARRQRGNTIYF. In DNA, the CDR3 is TGTGCCAGGCGACAGAGGGGAAACACCATATATTTT.

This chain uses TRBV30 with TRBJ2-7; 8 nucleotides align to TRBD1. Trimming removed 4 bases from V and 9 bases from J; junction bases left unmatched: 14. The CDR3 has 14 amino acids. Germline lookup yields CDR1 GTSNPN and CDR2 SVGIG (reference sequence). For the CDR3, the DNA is TGTGCCTGGAACCTCCGGACAGGGTGGCCAGGGCAGTACTTC. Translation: CAWNLRTGWPGQYF.

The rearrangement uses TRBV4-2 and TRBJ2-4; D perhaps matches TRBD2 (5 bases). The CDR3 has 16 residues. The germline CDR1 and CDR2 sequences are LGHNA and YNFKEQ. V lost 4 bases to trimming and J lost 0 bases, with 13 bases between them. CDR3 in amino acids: CASSPAAAVAKNIQYF. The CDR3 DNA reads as TGTGCCAGCAGCCCCGCAGCGGCGGTAGCCAAAAACATTCAGTACTTC.

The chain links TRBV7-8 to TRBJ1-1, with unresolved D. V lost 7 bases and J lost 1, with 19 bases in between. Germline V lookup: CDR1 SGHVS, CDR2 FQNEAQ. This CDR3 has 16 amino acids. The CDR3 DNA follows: TGTGCCAGCATCCCGCGAGCTGAGAACCGGAACACTGAAGCTTTCTTT. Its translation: CASIPRAENRNTEAFF.

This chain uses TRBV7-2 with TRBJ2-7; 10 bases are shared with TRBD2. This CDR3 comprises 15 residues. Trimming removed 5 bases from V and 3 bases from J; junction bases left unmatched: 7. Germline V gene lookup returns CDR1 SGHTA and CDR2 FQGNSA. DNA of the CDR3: TGTGCCAGCAGCCTCCTTTGGACTAGCGGCTACGAGCAGTACTTC. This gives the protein CASSLLWTSGYEQYF.

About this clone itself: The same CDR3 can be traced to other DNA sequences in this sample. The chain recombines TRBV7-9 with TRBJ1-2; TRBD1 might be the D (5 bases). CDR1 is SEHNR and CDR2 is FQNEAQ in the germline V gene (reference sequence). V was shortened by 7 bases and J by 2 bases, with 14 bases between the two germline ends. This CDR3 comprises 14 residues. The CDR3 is CASTLGQGNYGYTF. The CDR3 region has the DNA TGTGCCAGCACCCTAGGGCAGGGAAACTATGGCTACACCTTC.

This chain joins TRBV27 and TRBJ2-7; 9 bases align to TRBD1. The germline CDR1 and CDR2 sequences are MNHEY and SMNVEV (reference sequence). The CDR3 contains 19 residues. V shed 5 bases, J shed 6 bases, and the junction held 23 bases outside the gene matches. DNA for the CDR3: TGTGCCAGCAGTAACCAAGTTGGACAGGGGTTTTTGTCAATCTGCGAGCAGTACTTC. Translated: CASSNQVGQGFLSICEQYF.

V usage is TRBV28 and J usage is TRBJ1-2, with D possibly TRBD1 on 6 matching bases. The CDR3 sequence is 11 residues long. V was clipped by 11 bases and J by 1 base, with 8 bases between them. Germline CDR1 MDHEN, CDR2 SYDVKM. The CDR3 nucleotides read TGTGCCGAAGGGGGTAACTATGGCTACACCTTC. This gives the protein CAEGGNYGYTF.

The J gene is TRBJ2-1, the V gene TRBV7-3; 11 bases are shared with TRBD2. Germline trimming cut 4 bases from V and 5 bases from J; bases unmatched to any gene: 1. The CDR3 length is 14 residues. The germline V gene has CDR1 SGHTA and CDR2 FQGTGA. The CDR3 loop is CASSSSGRHNEQFF. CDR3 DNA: TGTGCCAGCAGCTCTAGCGGGAGGCACAATGAGCAGTTCTTC.

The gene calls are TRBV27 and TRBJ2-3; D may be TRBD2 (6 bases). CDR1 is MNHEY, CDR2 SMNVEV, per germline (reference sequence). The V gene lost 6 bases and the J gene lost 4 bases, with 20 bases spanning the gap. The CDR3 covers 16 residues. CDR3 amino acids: CASSRVGTLGADTQYF. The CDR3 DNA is TGTGCCAGCAGCCGTGTCGGGACTCTCGGCGCAGATACGCAGTATTTT.

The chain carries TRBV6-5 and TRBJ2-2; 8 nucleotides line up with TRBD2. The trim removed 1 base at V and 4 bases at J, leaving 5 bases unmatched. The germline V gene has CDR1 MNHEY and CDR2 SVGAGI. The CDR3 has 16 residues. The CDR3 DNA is TGTGCCAGCAGTTACTTCCCTCGGGGGGGCACCGGGGAGCTGTTTTTT. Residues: CASSYFPRGGTGELFF.

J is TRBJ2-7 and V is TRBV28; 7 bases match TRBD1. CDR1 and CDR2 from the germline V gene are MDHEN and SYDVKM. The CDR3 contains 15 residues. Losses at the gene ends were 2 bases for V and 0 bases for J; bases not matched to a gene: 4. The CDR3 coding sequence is TGTGCCAGCAGTTTAGAGACAGGGCGCTCCTACGAGCAGTACTTC. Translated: CASSLETGRSYEQYF.

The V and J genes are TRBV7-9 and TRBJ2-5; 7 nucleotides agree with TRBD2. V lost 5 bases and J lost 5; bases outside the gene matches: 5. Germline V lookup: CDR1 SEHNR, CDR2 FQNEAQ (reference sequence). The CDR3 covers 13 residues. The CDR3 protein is CASSQAGGETQYF. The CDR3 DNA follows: TGTGCCAGCAGCCAAGCCGGGGGGGAGACCCAGTACTTC.

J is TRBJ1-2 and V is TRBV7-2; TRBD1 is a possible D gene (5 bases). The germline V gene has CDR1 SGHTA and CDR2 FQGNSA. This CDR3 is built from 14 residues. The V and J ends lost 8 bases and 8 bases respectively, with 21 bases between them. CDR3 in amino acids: CASGLMGDSKGYTF. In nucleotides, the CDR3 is TGTGCCAGCGGGTTAATGGGGGACTCCAAGGGCTACACCTTC.

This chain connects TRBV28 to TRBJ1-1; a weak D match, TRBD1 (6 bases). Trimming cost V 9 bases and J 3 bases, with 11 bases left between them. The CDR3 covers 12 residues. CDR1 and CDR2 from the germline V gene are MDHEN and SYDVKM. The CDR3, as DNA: TGTGCCAGTCAGGGGATTCACACTGAAGCTTTCTTT. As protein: CASQGIHTEAFF. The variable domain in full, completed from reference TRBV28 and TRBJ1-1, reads DVKVTQSSRYLVKRTGEKVFLECVQDMDHENMFWYRQDPGLGLRLIYFSYDVKMKEKGDIPEGYSVSREKKERFSLILESASTNQTSMYLCASQGIHTEAFFGQGTRLTVV.